A selection of T cell receptor beta chains follows, all from one sample in a study of cytomegalovirus exposure and HLA in healthy donors. Here immunoSEQ multiplex PCR was the method, and the copy in TCRdb shows in-frame clones only, minus some. This table has about 120,000 clones, around 69% appearing once. The sequencing input was PBMCs. Receptors originate from a woman aged 40 to 50 in good health and CMV-seropositive. The CDR3 runs from the conserved cysteine through the conserved F or W. A D gene is named only where the DNA matches it firmly. Expanded clones are given a class, and other clones once, few, many or no size at all.

TRBV27	NA	NA	TRBJ2-1	CASSVQGVPYNEQFF	TGTGCCAGCAGTGTACAGGGAGTCCCCTACAATGAGCAGTTCTTC
TRBV25-1	NA	NA	TRBJ2-7	CASKGGGYYEQYF	TGTGCCAGCAAAGGGGGAGGGTACTACGAGCAGTACTTC
TRBV4-1	NA	TRBD1	TRBJ1-1	CASSYGGGLAGGNTEAFF	TGCGCCAGCAGCTACGGGGGGGGGCTGGCAGGGGGGAACACTGAAGCTTTCTTT
TRBV28	NA	TRBD2	TRBJ2-5	CASSSQGTSGETQYF	TGTGCCAGCAGTTCCCAAGGGACTAGCGGAGAGACTCAGTACTTC
TRBV28	NA	NA	TRBJ1-1	CASSGGDTEAFF	TGTGCCAGCAGTGGCGGGGACACTGAAGCTTTCTTT
TRBV27	NA	TRBD1	TRBJ1-1	CASSSRAGDRGLTEAFF	TGTGCCAGCAGTTCTAGAGCTGGGGACAGGGGGCTCACTGAAGCTTTCTTT
TRBV6-1	NA	TRBD1	TRBJ2-7	CAIRLGTGVHEQYF	TGTGCCATCCGCCTCGGGACAGGGGTCCACGAGCAGTACTTC
TRBV19	NA	NA	TRBJ1-2	CASSSTGTLYGYTF	TGTGCCAGTAGTAGCACAGGGACACTTTATGGCTACACCTTC
TRBV5-1	many	NA	TRBJ2-3	CASSPGMAPGTDTQYF	TGCGCCAGCAGCCCCGGGATGGCCCCGGGAACAGATACGCAGTATTTT
TRBV10-3	few	TRBD1	TRBJ2-3	CAISQAGTGKSTDTQYF	TGTGCCATCAGTCAAGCTGGGACAGGGAAATCCACAGATACGCAGTATTTT
TRBV4-2	NA	TRBD1	TRBJ2-7	CASSQEGQGLSYEQYF	TGTGCCAGCAGCCAAGAGGGACAGGGCCTTAGCTACGAGCAGTACTTC
TRBV14	NA	TRBD1	TRBJ2-1	CASSRGGAHNEQFF	TGTGCCAGCAGCCGAGGGGGCGCCCACAATGAGCAGTTCTTC
TRBV2	NA	TRBD2	TRBJ2-5	CASSPGLASETQYF	TGTGCCAGCAGCCCGGGACTAGCTAGCGAGACCCAGTACTTC
TRBV6-1	NA	NA	TRBJ1-5	CASRAMRNQPQHF	TGTGCCAGCAGAGCAATGCGCAATCAGCCCCAGCATTTT
TRBV27	NA	NA	TRBJ1-1	CASSPRQNTEAFF	TGTGCCAGCAGTCCCAGACAGAACACTGAAGCTTTCTTT
TRBV6-6	NA	NA	TRBJ2-1	CASSTMGRDFSHEQFF	TGTGCCAGCAGTACGATGGGCAGGGACTTTAGTCATGAGCAGTTCTTC
TRBV6-1	few	NA	TRBJ1-5	CASSEGTPYQPQHF	TGTGCCAGCAGTGAAGGGACACCTTATCAGCCCCAGCATTTT